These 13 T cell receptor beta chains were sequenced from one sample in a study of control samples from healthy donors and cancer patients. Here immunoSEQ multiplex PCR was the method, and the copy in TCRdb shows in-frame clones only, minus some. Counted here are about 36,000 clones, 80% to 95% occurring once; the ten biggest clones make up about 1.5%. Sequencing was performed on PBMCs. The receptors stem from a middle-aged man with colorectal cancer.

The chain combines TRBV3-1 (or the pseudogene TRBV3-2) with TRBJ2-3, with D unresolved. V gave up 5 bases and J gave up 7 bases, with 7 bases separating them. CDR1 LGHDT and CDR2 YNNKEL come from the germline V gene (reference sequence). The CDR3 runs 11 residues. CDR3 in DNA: TGTGCCAGCAGCTCGTCTCATACGCAGTATTTT. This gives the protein CASSSSHTQYF.

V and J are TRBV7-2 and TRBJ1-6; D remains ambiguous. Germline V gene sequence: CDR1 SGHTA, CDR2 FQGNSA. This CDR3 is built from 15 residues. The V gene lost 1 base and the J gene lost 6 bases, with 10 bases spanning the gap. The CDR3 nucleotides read TGTGCCAGCAGCTTAGAAGGGAGGGCTAATTCACCCCTCCACTTT. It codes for CASSLEGRANSPLHF. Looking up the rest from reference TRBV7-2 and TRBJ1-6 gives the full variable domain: GAGVSQSPSNKVTEKGKDVELRCDPISGHTALYWYRQSLGQGLEFLIYFQGNSAPDKSGLPSDRFSAERTGGSVSTLTIQRTQQEDSAVYLCASSLEGRANSPLHFGNGTRLTVT.

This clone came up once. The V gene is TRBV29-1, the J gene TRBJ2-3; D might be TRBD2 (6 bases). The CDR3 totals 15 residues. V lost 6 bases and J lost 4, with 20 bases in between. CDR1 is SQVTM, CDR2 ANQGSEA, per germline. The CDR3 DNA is TGCAGCGTCTTTTATAGCGGTGCTCCCGCAGATACGCAGTATTTT. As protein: CSVFYSGAPADTQYF.

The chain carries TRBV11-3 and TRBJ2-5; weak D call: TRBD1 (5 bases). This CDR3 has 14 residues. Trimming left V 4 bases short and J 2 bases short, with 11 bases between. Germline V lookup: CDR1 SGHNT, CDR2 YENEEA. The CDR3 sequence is CASSSRVKQETQYF. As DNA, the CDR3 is TGTGCCAGCAGCTCCAGGGTTAAACAAGAGACCCAGTACTTC.

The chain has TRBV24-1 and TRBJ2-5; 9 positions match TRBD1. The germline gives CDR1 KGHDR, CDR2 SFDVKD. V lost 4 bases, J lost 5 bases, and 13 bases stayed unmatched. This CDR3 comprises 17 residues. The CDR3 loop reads CATSEPGQGVRSETQYF. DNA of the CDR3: TGTGCCACCAGTGAGCCGGGACAGGGAGTCCGGAGCGAGACCCAGTACTTC.

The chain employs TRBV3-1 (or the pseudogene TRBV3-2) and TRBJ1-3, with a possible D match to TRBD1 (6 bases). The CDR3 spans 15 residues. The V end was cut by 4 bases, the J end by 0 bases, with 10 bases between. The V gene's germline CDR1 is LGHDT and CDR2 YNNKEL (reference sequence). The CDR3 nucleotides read TGTGCCAGCAGCCTAGGACAGCGCTCTGGAAACACCATATATTTT. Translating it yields CASSLGQRSGNTIYF.

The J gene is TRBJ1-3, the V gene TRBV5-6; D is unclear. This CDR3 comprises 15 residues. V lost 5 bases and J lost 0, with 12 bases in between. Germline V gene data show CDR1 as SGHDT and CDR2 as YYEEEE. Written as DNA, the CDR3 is TGTGCCAGCAGTACGGGTCTGATCTCTGGAAACACCATATATTTT. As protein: CASSTGLISGNTIYF. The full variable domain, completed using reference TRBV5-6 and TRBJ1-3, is DAGVTQSPTHLIKTRGQQVTLRCSPKSGHDTVSWYQQALGQGPQFIFQYYEEEERQRGNFPDRFSGHQFPNYSSELNVNALLLGDSALYLCASSTGLISGNTIYFGEGSWLTVV.

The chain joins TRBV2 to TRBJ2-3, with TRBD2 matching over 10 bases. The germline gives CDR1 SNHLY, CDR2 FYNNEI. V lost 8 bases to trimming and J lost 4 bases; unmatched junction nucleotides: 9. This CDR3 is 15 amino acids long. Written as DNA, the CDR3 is TGTGCCAGCGGAGAACAGCGGGGGGGACCAGATACGCAGTATTTT. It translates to CASGEQRGGPDTQYF. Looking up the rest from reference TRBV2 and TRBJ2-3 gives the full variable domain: EPEVTQTPSHQVTQMGQEVILRCVPISNHLYFYWYRQILGQKVEFLVSFYNNEISEKSEIFDDQFSVERPDGSNFTLKIRSTKLEDSAMYFCASGEQRGGPDTQYFGPGTRLTVL.

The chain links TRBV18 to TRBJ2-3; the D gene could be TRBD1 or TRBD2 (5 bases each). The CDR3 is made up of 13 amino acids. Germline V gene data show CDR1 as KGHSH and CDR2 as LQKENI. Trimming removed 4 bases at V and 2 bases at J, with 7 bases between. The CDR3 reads CASSRGTTDTQYF. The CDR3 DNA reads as TGTGCCAGCTCACGGGGGACCACAGATACGCAGTATTTT.

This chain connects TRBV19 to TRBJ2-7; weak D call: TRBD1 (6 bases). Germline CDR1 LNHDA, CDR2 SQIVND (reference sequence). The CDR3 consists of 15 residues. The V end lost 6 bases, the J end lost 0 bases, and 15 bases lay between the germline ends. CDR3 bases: TGTGCCAGTAGCCCCGGACAGTTCAGCTCCTACGAGCAGTACTTC. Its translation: CASSPGQFSSYEQYF.

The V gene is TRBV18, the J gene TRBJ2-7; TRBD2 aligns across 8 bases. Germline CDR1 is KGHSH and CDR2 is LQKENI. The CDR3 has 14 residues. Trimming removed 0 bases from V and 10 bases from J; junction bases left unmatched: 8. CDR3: CASSPPSGGDTQYF. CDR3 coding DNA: TGTGCCAGCTCACCACCAAGCGGGGGCGACACTCAGTACTTC.

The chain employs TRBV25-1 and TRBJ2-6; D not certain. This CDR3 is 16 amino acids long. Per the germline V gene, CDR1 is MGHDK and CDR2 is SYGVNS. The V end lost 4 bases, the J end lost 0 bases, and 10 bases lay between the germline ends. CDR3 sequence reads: CASSGRSFSGANVLTF. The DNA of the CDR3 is TGTGCCAGCAGTGGCCGAAGTTTCTCTGGGGCCAACGTCCTGACTTTC.

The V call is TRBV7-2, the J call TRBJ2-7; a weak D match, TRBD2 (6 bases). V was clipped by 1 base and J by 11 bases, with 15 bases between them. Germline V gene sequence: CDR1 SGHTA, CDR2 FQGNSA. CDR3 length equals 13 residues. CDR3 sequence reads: CASSLGPPGSEYF. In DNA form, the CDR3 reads TGTGCCAGCAGCTTAGGGCCGCCCGGGAGTGAGTACTTC.